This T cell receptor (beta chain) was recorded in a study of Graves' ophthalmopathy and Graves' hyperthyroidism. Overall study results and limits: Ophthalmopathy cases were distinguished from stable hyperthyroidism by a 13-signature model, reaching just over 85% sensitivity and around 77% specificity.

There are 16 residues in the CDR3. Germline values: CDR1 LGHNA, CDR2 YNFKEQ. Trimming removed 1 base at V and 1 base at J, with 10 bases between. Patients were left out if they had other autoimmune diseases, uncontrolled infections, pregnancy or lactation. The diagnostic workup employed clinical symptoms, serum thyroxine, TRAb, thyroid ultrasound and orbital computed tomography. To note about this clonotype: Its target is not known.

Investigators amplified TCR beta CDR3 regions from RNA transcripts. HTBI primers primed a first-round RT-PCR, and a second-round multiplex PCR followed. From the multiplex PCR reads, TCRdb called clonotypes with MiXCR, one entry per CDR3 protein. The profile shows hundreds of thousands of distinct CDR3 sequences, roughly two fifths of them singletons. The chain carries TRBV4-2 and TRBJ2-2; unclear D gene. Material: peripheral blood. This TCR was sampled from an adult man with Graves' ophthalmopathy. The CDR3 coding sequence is TGTGCCAGCAGCCAAGGTGGCCTCCGGAACACCGGGGAGCTGTTTTTT. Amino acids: CASSQGGLRNTGELFF.